This T cell receptor (beta chain) was documented in a study of T cell changes during pregnancy in multiple sclerosis. CDR1 is LNHNV and CDR2 is YYDKDF in the germline V gene (reference sequence). V shed 3 bases, J shed 2 bases, and the junction held 10 bases outside the gene matches. The CDR3 has 19 residues. Method: immunoSEQ multiplex PCR; TCRdb's copy keeps in-frame clones and lacks some. The table includes 45,000 to 65,000 clones, over 80% detected once. The chain employs TRBV15 and TRBJ2-5; TRBD2 agrees at 15 bases. Here the sequenced sample was CD4+ T cells from peripheral blood mononuclear cells, taken after pregnancy. This receptor was identified in a female donor with multiple sclerosis, enrolled in a pregnancy study. CDR3 coding DNA: TGTGCCACCAGCAGGCCGGGACTAGCGGGAGGTCCTTTACAAGAGACCCAGTACTTC. It is translated as CATSRPGLAGGPLQETQYF.